The 4 T cell receptor beta chains in this list originate from one sample, sequenced in a study of T cell repertoires in cytomegalovirus infection (dated by TCRdb to between 2019 and 2020). The sequencing machine was an Illumina HiSeq 1500. TCRdb reprocessing: public reads trimmed at Q25 with fastp, clones called with MiXCR, in-frame beta chains kept. Rows are unified per CDR3 protein, each entry keeping the most common DNA and genes. Recorded for this sample are some 300,000 distinct CDR3 sequences; roughly 9.3% of them occurred a single time. The biggest ten clones account for over 2.5% of the sample. The sample was PBMCs. The receptors were sampled from a human donor in good health (CMV status not recorded). Some clones in this sample may be carry-over from other donors' samples.

This clonotype was recorded many times. This chain connects TRBV7-2 to TRBJ1-6; 9 bases match TRBD1. The J segment lost 9 bases and the V segment lost 0 bases, leaving 3 bases of the junction unmatched. The CDR3 spans 15 residues. Germline CDR1 and CDR2: SGHTA and FQGNSA. The CDR3 nucleotides read TGTGCCAGCAGCTTAGCCCCGGGACAGGGTTCACCCCTCCACTTT. Protein sequence: CASSLAPGQGSPLHF.

This clonotype has a count of ten or more. V and J are TRBV12-3 or TRBV12-4 and TRBJ2-7; TRBD1 agrees at 8 bases. The J segment lost 5 bases and the V segment lost 6 bases, leaving 12 bases of the junction unmatched. The CDR3 is 15 amino acids. CDR3 nucleotides: TGTGCCAGCAGCCTTAGAGGACAGGGCAACCACGAGCAGTACTTC. Translating it yields CASSLRGQGNHEQYF.

This clonotype was observed at least ten times. The chain uses TRBV6-5 and TRBJ1-1; no definite D call. Looked up from germline, CDR1 is MNHEY and CDR2 is SVGAGI. This CDR3 comprises 14 residues. Trimming cost V 0 bases and J 1 base, with 6 bases left between them. CDR3 protein: CASSYSTGNTEAFF. CDR3 nucleotide sequence: TGTGCCAGCAGTTACTCGACGGGGAACACTGAAGCTTTCTTT.

There are a few counts of this clonotype. For the CDR3, the DNA is TGCAGTGCTAGAGTAGCAGGTTGGGACTATGGCTACACCTTC. Amino acids: CSARVAGWDYGYTF. The chain couples TRBV20-1 to TRBJ1-2; D not resolved. CDR3 length: 14 residues. Trimming pared 1 base from V and 3 bases from J, leaving 12 bases between. In germline, CDR1 is DFQATT, CDR2 SNEGSKA (reference sequence).